Listed below are T cell receptor beta chains from one sample, sequenced in a study of Ad26.COV2.S vaccination and SARS-CoV-2 variants. Clones were sequenced by immunoSEQ multiplex PCR, and TCRdb holds only the in-frame ones, with some missing. The sample includes roughly 700,000 clones, around 89% of them seen just once. The sequencing used peripheral blood, collected in a trial of Ad26.COV2.S vaccine versus placebo. The receptors derive from a person aged 18 to 59 who received the Ad26.COV2.S COVID-19 vaccine or a placebo. Each CDR3 is given with its conserved first and last residue. The D gene is left open where the match is weak. Size tells how often a clone was seen (once, few, many) or the class of an expanded clone, and some rows leave it out.

v_gene	j_gene	d_gene	abundance	CDR3aa	CDR3nt
TRBV3-1/TRBV3-2	TRBJ1-2	.	.	CASSQEVPSEGYTF	TGTGCCAGCAGCCAAGAAGTACCCTCTGAAGGCTACACCTTC
TRBV24-1	TRBJ2-2	TRBD1	.	CATSDGTEFSGELFF	TGTGCCACCAGTGATGGGACAGAATTCTCCGGGGAGCTGTTTTTT
TRBV5-1	TRBJ2-5	TRBD1	.	CASRGTGYQETQYF	TGCGCCAGCAGGGGGACAGGGTACCAAGAGACCCAGTACTTC
TRBV7-8	TRBJ2-1	TRBD2	.	CASSLGGGASGVNEQFF	TGTGCCAGCAGCTTAGGGGGAGGGGCTAGCGGAGTCAATGAGCAGTTCTTC
TRBV7-8	TRBJ2-7	.	.	CASSLDQGLREQYF	TGTGCCAGCAGCTTAGACCAGGGGCTCCGCGAGCAGTACTTC
TRBV6-5	TRBJ2-7	.	.	CASSYSALGSYEQYF	TGTGCCAGCAGTTACTCGGCTCTGGGGTCCTACGAGCAGTACTTC
TRBV7-6	TRBJ2-3	TRBD2	once	CASSLVGSGGFTDTQYF	TGTGCCAGCAGCTTAGTCGGCAGCGGGGGGTTCACAGATACGCAGTATTTT
TRBV6-5	TRBJ1-2	TRBD1	.	CASSYSTGAGYTF	TGTGCCAGCAGTTACTCTACAGGGGCTGGCTACACCTTC
TRBV30	TRBJ2-7	.	.	CAWSRQANTYEQYF	TGTGCCTGGAGCCGGCAAGCAAATACCTACGAGCAGTACTTC
TRBV12-3/TRBV12-4	TRBJ1-6	TRBD1	.	CASSPTGDSPLHF	TGTGCCAGCAGTCCGACAGGGGACTCACCCCTCCACTTT
TRBV6-5	TRBJ2-1	.	.	CASSYSASQENEQFF	TGTGCCAGCAGTTACTCGGCTAGCCAGGAGAATGAGCAGTTCTTC
TRBV27	TRBJ2-1	.	.	CASSRETGGSYNEQFF	TGTGCCAGCAGTCGAGAGACAGGCGGATCGTACAATGAGCAGTTCTTC
TRBV25-1	TRBJ2-7	.	few	CASSEPGHAYEQYF	TGTGCCAGCAGTGAACCGGGACATGCCTACGAGCAGTACTTC
TRBV29-1	TRBJ2-7	TRBD1	.	CREGQAAYEQYF	TGCAGGGAGGGACAGGCGGCCTACGAGCAGTACTTC
TRBV11-3	TRBJ2-7	.	.	CASSLGSGLLYEQYF	TGTGCCAGCAGCTTGGGTAGCGGACTACTCTACGAGCAGTACTTC
TRBV24-1	TRBJ2-7	TRBD2	.	CATSPRLAGSYEQYF	TGTGCCACCAGCCCCCGGCTAGCGGGGTCCTACGAGCAGTACTTC
TRBV5-4	TRBJ2-1	TRBD2	.	CASSSRLASSYNEQFF	TGTGCCAGCAGCTCCCGACTAGCTAGCTCCTACAATGAGCAGTTCTTC
TRBV9	TRBJ2-2	.	.	CASSVGLGPGNTGELFF	TGTGCCAGCAGCGTAGGGTTAGGGCCAGGTAACACCGGGGAGCTGTTTTTT